This T cell receptor (beta chain) comes out of a study of response to subunit inactivated influenza vaccine. Findings and limits, study-wide: Few new T cells, the authors suggested, are recruited by each seasonal influenza vaccination.

In regard to this clonotype: The target antigen is unknown.

TCRdb itself ran the RT-PCR reads through MiXCR, one entry per CDR3 protein. The sample has 450,000 to 500,000 distinct CDR3 sequences, over 9.5% seen once. CDR3 length: 15 amino acids. Losses at the gene ends were 6 bases for V and 4 bases for J; bases not matched to a gene: 9. Sequences were derived from PBMCs from blood, sampled more than 35 days after vaccination. This sequence originates from a man between 50 and 59 years old who received an inactivated influenza vaccine. V is TRBV12-3 or TRBV12-4 and J is TRBJ2-5, with 9 positions matching TRBD1. CDR3 loop: CASSQGQGLLETQYF. The CDR3 coding sequence is TGTGCCAGCAGCCAGGGACAGGGATTATTAGAGACCCAGTACTTC.